A single T cell receptor (beta chain) is shown here with its context. As yet, its antigen is unknown. These data are taken from a study of Ad26.COV2.S vaccination and SARS-CoV-2 variants. Study summary: Trial arm assignment for the donor was COV1001 Ad26.COV2.S.

Clones were read by immunoSEQ multiplex PCR, and TCRdb kept only the in-frame ones, dropping some. The table lists 400,000 or so clones, approximately 86% of them singletons. Sample treatment: approximately 18 received Ad26.COV2.S at low or high dose, single or two shots; several received placebo; per-sample allocation not given. Repertoires come from day 63 after the first vaccine or placebo injection. Study-wide points: Possibly, TCR breadth and depth analyses underestimated total T cell responses.

The CDR3 consists of 12 residues. Germline V CDR1 and CDR2: MNHEY, SVGEGT. The V gene lost 0 bases and the J gene lost 6 bases, with 6 bases spanning the gap. Material: peripheral blood, obtained in a trial of Ad26.COV2.S vaccine versus placebo. This chain uses TRBV6-2 or TRBV6-3 with TRBJ2-7; D is ambiguous. This TCR was sampled from a person between 18 and 60 years old who received the Ad26.COV2.S COVID-19 vaccine or a placebo. CDR3 nucleotides: TGTGCCAGCAGTTACTCTTTGCTCGAGCAGTACTTC. Residues: CASSYSLLEQYF.